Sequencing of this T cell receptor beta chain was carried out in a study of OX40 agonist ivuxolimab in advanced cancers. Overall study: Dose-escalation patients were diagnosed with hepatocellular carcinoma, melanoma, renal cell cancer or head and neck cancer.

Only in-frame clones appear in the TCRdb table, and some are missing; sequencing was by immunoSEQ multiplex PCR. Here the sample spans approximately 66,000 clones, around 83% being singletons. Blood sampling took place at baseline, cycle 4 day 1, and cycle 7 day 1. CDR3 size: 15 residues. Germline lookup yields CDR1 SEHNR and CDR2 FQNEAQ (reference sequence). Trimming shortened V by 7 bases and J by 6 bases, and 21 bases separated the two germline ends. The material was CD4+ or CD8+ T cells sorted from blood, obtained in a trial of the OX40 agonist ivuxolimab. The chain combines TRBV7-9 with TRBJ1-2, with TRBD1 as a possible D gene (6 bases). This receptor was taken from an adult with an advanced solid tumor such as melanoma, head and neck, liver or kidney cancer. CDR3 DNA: TGTGCCAGCAACCCTTGGGGGGGGCAGGGAAATGGCTACACCTTC. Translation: CASNPWGGQGNGYTF.